Below are 4 T cell receptor beta chains sequenced from a single sample in a study of T cell responses to AZD1222 COVID-19 vaccine. Only in-frame clones appear in the TCRdb table, and some are missing; sequencing was by immunoSEQ multiplex PCR. The top ten hold 0.85% to 1.1% of the sample, which has approximately 170,000 clones, 87% seen once. This specimen consisted of peripheral blood, obtained 28 days after the second AZD1222 dose. These receptors all stem from an adult who received the AZD1222 COVID-19 vaccine.

V usage is TRBV7-9 and J usage is TRBJ1-1; D ambiguous. Germline V gene sequence: CDR1 SEHNR, CDR2 FQNEAQ (reference sequence). Trimming took 5 bases from V and 4 from J, leaving 11 bases between them. This CDR3 has 13 amino acids. The CDR3 reads CASSLPYGTEAFF. DNA of the CDR3: TGTGCCAGCAGCCTACCCTATGGCACTGAAGCTTTCTTT.

V usage is TRBV19 and J usage is TRBJ2-2; 8 bases map to TRBD1. V was pared by 5 bases and J by 5 bases, with 10 bases of the junction left unmatched. Germline V gene lookup returns CDR1 LNHDA and CDR2 SQIVND (reference sequence). The CDR3 consists of 16 residues. This CDR3 is CASSGAGGFITGELFF. The CDR3 nucleotides are TGTGCCAGTAGTGGTGCAGGGGGCTTCATTACCGGGGAGCTGTTTTTT.

The chain couples TRBV24-1 to TRBJ2-5; D uncertain. CDR3 length: 14 amino acids. The ends were cut back, 2 bases at V and 0 bases at J, with 6 bases in the middle. Germline CDR1 KGHDR, CDR2 SFDVKD. The CDR3 DNA reads as TGTGCCACCAGTGATTCCGACTACCAAGAGACCCAGTACTTC. It yields the protein CATSDSDYQETQYF.

The chain carries TRBV5-1 and TRBJ1-2, with D perhaps TRBD1 (6 bases). Germline loops: CDR1 SGHRS, CDR2 YFSETQ. There are 15 residues in the CDR3. The V gene lost 6 bases and the J gene lost 2 bases, with 17 bases spanning the gap. The CDR3 region is CASNRGLDGNYGYTF. The DNA for the CDR3 is TGCGCCAGCAATCGGGGGCTGGATGGGAACTATGGCTACACCTTC. Filled out from reference TRBV5-1 and TRBJ1-2, the complete variable domain reads KAGVTQTPRYLIKTRGQQVTLSCSPISGHRSVSWYQQTPGQGLQFLFEYFSETQRNKGNFPGRFSGRQFSNSRSEMNVSTLELGDSALYLCASNRGLDGNYGYTFGSGTRLTVV.